One and the same sample provided the 3 T cell receptor beta chains below, sequenced in a study of blood T cell repertoires in COVID-19. TCRdb's copy holds only in-frame clones and misses some; the assay was immunoSEQ multiplex PCR. The sample records 350,000 to 400,000 clones, 85% to 90% being singletons. Sequencing was carried out using PBMCs or T cells enriched from blood (not recorded which). These TCRs come from a man in his late teens or twenties who had recovered from COVID-19.

The V gene is TRBV7-8, the J gene TRBJ2-1; a weak D match, TRBD1 (5 bases). The CDR3 is 15 amino acids. Looked up from germline, CDR1 is SGHVS and CDR2 is FQNEAQ. V was shortened by 1 base and J by 4 bases, with 11 bases between the two germline ends. The DNA of the CDR3 is TGTGCCAGCAGCTTAGTGCCGGACAAATACAATGAGCAGTTCTTC. It translates to CASSLVPDKYNEQFF.

The chain employs TRBV19 and TRBJ2-2, with 8 bases identical to TRBD1. Germline CDR1 reads LNHDA; CDR2 reads SQIVND (reference sequence). The CDR3 consists of 14 residues. The V gene end was trimmed by 3 bases and the J gene end by 6 bases; junction bases not matched to a gene: 3. CDR3 in amino acids: CASSILTGAGELFF. CDR3 coding DNA: TGTGCCAGTAGTATTTTGACAGGGGCCGGGGAGCTGTTTTTT.

The chain has TRBV19 and TRBJ1-2; TRBD1 agrees at 11 bases. This CDR3 has 17 amino acids. Germline trimming cut 7 bases from V and 4 bases from J; bases unmatched to any gene: 14. Germline loops: CDR1 LNHDA, CDR2 SQIVND (reference sequence). CDR3 coding DNA: TGTGCCAGTACTCTGGGACAGGGGGGCTCCTTGGGCTATGGCTACACCTTC. This translates into CASTLGQGGSLGYGYTF.